This TCR beta chain was recorded in a study of cytomegalovirus exposure and HLA in healthy donors. PCR was performed using 60 Vbeta and 13 Jbeta primers. This table comes from immunoSEQ multiplex PCR, and its TCRdb copy is limited to in-frame clones, with some not included. The sample contains 95,000 or so clones, 75% to 85% of which appear only once. In this sample, this clone turned up once. Its specificity is not known. The study, taken as a whole, reports: HLA allele associations emerged for under 20,000 TCR beta sequences in a later analysis, at 0.05 false discovery rate. An analysis that came later showed most CMV-associated TCR beta chains appearing HLA-restricted.

This TCR was sampled from a woman aged 40 to 50 in good health and CMV-seronegative. Source material: PBMCs.

CDR3 in amino acids: CASSPGQDLGYTF. DNA of the CDR3: TGTGCCAGCAGCCCAGGACAGGACCTTGGCTACACCTTC. The rearrangement joins TRBV7-2 to TRBJ1-2; 7 nucleotides line up with TRBD1. Per germline, CDR1 SGHTA and CDR2 FQGNSA. This CDR3 contains 13 residues. V was pared by 5 bases and J by 7 bases, with 7 bases of the junction left unmatched.